The clone carrying this T cell receptor (beta chain) appeared a single time. The data originate from a study of T cell changes during pregnancy in multiple sclerosis. Trimming removed 0 bases from V and 0 bases from J, with 6 bases in between. The CDR3 spans 15 residues. Per the germline V gene, CDR1 is ENHRY and CDR2 is SYGVKD. Using immunoSEQ multiplex PCR, the repertoire was profiled, and TCRdb retains in-frame clones only, with some absent. The sample has some 21,000 clones; about nine tenths are singletons. The chain joins TRBV10-3 to TRBJ2-1; possibly TRBD1 for D (6 bases). This material consisted of CD8+ T cells from peripheral blood mononuclear cells, taken in the second trimester of pregnancy. This TCR came from a female donor in good health, enrolled as a control in a pregnancy study. CDR3 nucleotide sequence: TGTGCCATCAGTGAGTCGGGGGCCTCCTACAATGAGCAGTTCTTC. It codes for CAISESGASYNEQFF.